The sequence of this TCR beta chain was determined in a study of shared clonotypes between healthy human individuals. General observations from the study: Exclusively blood specimens were collected; tissue repertoires likely differ. Measured sharing among donors was expected to vary with sequencing depth.

V lost 5 bases, J lost 3 bases, and 4 bases stayed unmatched. CDR1 and CDR2 (germline): LNHDA, SQIVND (reference sequence). CDR3 length: 14 amino acids. There were no recent acute infections or vaccinations among the donors, who were healthy HIV-negative adults. In the original analysis: From ImmunoSEQ came sequences covering only the junction and carrying no quality scores, so filtering differed. The repertoire was sequenced with immunoSEQ multiplex PCR; TCRdb's copy has only in-frame clones and lacks some. From that table come the V and J calls and clone size; the DNA was used to work out D and trimming. Counted here are about 490,000 clones, about 79% occurring once; the ten biggest clones make up 10% to 15%. As for this clone: The antigen remains undetermined. The sample contains more than one DNA sequence encoding this CDR3.

The TCR originated in a woman aged 40 to 50 in good health. Some clones in this sample may be carry-over from other donors' samples. The chain joins TRBV19 to TRBJ2-7; 10 bases fit TRBD2. Sequenced: PBMCs. CDR3 protein: CASSRTSGNYEQYF. CDR3 nucleotide sequence: TGTGCCAGTAGTCGGACTAGCGGTAACTACGAGCAGTACTTC.